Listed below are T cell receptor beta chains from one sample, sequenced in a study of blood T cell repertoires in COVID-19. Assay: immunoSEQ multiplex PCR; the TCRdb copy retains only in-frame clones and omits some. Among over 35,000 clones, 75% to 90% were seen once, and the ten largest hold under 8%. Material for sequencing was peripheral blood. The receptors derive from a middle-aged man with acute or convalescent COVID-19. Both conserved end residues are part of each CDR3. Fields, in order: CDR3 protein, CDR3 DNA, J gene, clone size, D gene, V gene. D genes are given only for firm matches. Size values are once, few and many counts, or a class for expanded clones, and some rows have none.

CASSDSGKSSYNEQFF TGTGCCAGCAGTGATAGTGGTAAAAGCTCCTACAATGAGCAGTTCTTC TRBJ2-1 . . TRBV6-1
CASSLWHEQYF TGTGCCAGCAGCCTGTGGCACGAGCAGTACTTC TRBJ2-7 . . TRBV7-8
CASSLEGRGVDEQYF TGCGCCAGCAGCTTGGAGGGCAGGGGAGTCGACGAGCAGTACTTC TRBJ2-7 . . TRBV5-1
CASSPSVLASGELFF TGTGCCAGCTCACCTTCGGTCCTAGCCTCCGGGGAGCTGTTTTTT TRBJ2-2 . . TRBV18
CASSFGGGGSTDTQYF TGTGCCAGCAGCTTTGGGGGCGGGGGGAGCACAGATACGCAGTATTTT TRBJ2-3 . TRBD2 TRBV7-8
CASSFLGVNTEAFF TGCGCCAGCAGCTTCCTCGGGGTGAACACTGAAGCTTTCTTT TRBJ1-1 . . TRBV5-1
CATSPFSLSSYNEQFF TGTGCCACCAGCCCATTTTCTCTTAGCTCCTACAATGAGCAGTTCTTC TRBJ2-1 . . TRBV15
CASSKGGSGQAYGYTF TGTGCCAGCAGCAAAGGGGGTTCAGGACAGGCCTATGGCTACACCTTC TRBJ1-2 . TRBD1 TRBV7-3
CASSRGLVSYNEQFF TGTGCCAGCAGCCGAGGACTGGTCTCCTACAATGAGCAGTTCTTC TRBJ2-1 . . TRBV7-3
CASKGVGQDYSGNTIYF TGTGCCAGCAAAGGGGTTGGACAGGACTACTCTGGAAACACCATATATTTT TRBJ1-3 once TRBD1 TRBV5-6
CASSFLGGGPHEQYF TGTGCCAGCAGCTTTCTTGGGGGAGGGCCCCACGAGCAGTACTTC TRBJ2-7 . TRBD2 TRBV5-4
CATGTGGGGSPQHF TGTGCCACTGGGACAGGGGGGGGCGGATCGCCCCAGCATTTT TRBJ1-5 . TRBD1 TRBV10-3
CASSSRQGNQPQHF TGTGCCAGCAGCTCACGACAGGGAAATCAGCCCCAGCATTTT TRBJ1-5 . TRBD1 TRBV7-8
CASSYSGGVGTSGGANEQFF TGTGCCAGCAGTTACTCTGGTGGCGTGGGGACTAGCGGGGGGGCCAATGAGCAGTTCTTC TRBJ2-1 . TRBD2 TRBV6-2/TRBV6-3
CAISDLDRVREQYF TGTGCCATCAGTGACCTGGACAGGGTGCGCGAGCAGTACTTC TRBJ2-7 . TRBD1 TRBV10-3
CASGQGTTEAFF TGTGCCAGCGGACAGGGCACCACTGAAGCTTTCTTT TRBJ1-1 . TRBD1 TRBV28
CASSPRTGVNYGYTF TGTGCCAGCAGCCCTAGGACAGGGGTTAACTATGGCTACACCTTC TRBJ1-2 . TRBD1 TRBV27
CASSLPDRDSYNEQFF TGTGCCAGCAGCCTACCGGACAGGGACTCCTACAATGAGCAGTTCTTC TRBJ2-1 . TRBD1 TRBV7-9
CASSLKLAGVPDTQYF TGTGCCAGCAGCTTAAAACTAGCGGGAGTCCCAGATACGCAGTATTTT TRBJ2-3 . TRBD2 TRBV7-2
CASSYSPDRVDTQYF TGTGCCAGCAGTTACTCTCCAGACAGGGTCGATACGCAGTATTTT TRBJ2-3 . TRBD1 TRBV6-5